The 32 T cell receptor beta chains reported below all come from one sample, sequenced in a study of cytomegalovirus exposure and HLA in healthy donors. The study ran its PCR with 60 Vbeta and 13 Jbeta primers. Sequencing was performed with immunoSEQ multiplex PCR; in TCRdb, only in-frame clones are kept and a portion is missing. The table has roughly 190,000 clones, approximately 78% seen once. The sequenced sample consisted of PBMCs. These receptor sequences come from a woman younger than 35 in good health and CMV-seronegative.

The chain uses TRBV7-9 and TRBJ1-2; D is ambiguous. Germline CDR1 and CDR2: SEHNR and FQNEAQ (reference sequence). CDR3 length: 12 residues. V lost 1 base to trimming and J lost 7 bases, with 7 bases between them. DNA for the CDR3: TGTGCCAGCAGCTTAGGAGGGATTGGCTACACCTTC. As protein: CASSLGGIGYTF.

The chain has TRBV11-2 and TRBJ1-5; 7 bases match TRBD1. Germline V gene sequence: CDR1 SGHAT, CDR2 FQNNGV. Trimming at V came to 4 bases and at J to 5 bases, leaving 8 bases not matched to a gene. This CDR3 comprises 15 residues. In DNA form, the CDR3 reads TGTGCCAGCAGCTCTCAAAGGGGGCGCGATCAGCCCCAGCATTTT. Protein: CASSSQRGRDQPQHF.

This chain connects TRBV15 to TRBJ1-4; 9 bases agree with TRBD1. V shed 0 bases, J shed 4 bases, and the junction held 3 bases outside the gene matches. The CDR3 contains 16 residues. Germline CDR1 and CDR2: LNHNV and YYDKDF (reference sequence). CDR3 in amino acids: CATSRDATGGNEKLFF. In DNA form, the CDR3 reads TGTGCCACCAGCAGAGACGCGACAGGGGGTAATGAAAAACTGTTTTTT.

This CDR3 is CASSGQANTEAFF. CDR3 nucleotide sequence: TGTGCCAGCTCAGGGCAGGCTAACACTGAAGCTTTCTTT. V and J are TRBV18 and TRBJ1-1; D gene uncertain. Trimming pared 5 bases from V and 2 bases from J, leaving 9 bases between. The germline CDR1 and CDR2 sequences are KGHSH and LQKENI. The CDR3 length is 13 residues.

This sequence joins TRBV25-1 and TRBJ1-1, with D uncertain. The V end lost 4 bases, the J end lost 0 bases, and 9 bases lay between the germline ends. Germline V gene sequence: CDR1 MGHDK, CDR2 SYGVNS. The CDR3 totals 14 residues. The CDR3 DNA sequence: TGTGCCAGCAGTGGTCGATTAGTGAACACTGAAGCTTTCTTT. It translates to CASSGRLVNTEAFF. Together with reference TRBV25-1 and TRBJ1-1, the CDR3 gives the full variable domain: EADIYQTPRYLVIGTGKKITLECSQTMGHDKMYWYQQDPGMELHLIHYSYGVNSTEKGDLSSESTVSRIRTEHFPLTLESARPSHTSQYLCASSGRLVNTEAFFGQGTRLTVV.

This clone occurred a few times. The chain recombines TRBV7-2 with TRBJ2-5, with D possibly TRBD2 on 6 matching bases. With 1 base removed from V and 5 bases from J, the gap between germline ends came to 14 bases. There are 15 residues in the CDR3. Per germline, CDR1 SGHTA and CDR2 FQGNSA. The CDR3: CASSLVGGGWETQYF. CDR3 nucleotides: TGTGCCAGCAGCTTAGTGGGGGGAGGTTGGGAGACCCAGTACTTC. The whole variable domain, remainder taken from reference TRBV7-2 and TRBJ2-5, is GAGVSQSPSNKVTEKGKDVELRCDPISGHTALYWYRQSLGQGLEFLIYFQGNSAPDKSGLPSDRFSAERTGGSVSTLTIQRTQQEDSAVYLCASSLVGGGWETQYFGPGTRLLVL.

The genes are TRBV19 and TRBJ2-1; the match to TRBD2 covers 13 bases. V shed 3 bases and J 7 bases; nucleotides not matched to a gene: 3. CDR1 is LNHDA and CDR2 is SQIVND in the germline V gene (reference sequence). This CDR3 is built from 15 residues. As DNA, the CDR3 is TGTGCCAGTAGTATCGGGACTAGCGGGACGAATGAGCAGTTCTTC. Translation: CASSIGTSGTNEQFF.

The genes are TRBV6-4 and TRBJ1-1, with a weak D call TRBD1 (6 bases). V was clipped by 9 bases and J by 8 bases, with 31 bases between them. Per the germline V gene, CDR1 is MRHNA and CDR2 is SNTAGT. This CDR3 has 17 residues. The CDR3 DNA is TGTGCCAGGAAGGGGGGGGTCCTCGAGACAGAATGGCTGGAAGCTTTCTTT. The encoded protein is CARKGGVLETEWLEAFF.

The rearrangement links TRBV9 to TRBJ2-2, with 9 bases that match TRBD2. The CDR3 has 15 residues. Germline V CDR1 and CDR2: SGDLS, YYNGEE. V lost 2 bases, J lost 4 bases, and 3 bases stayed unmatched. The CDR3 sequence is CASSVVSGSTGELFF. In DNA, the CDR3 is TGTGCCAGCAGCGTCGTTAGCGGGAGCACCGGGGAGCTGTTTTTT. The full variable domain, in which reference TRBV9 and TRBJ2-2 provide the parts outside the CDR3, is DSGVTQTPKHLITATGQRVTLRCSPRSGDLSVYWYQQSLDQGLQFLIQYYNGEERAKGNILERFSAQQFPDLHSELNLSSLELGDSALYFCASSVVSGSTGELFFGEGSRLTVL.

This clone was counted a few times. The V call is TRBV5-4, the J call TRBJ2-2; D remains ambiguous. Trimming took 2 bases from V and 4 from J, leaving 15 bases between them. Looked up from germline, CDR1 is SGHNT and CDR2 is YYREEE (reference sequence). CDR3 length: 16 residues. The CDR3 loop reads CASSLTPGLGTGELFF. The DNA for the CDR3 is TGTGCCAGCAGCTTAACCCCCGGGTTAGGCACCGGGGAGCTGTTTTTT.

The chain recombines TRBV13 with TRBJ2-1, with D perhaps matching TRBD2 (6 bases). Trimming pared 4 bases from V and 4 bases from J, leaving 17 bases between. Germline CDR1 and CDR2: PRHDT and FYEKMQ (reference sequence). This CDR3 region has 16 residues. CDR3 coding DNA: TGTGCCAGCAGCTCCTTGGAGGCGGGGTTATACAATGAGCAGTTCTTC. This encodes CASSSLEAGLYNEQFF. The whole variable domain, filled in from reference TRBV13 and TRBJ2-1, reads AAGVIQSPRHLIKEKRETATLKCYPIPRHDTVYWYQQGPGQDPQFLISFYEKMQSDKGSIPDRFSAQQFSDYHSELNMSSLELGDSALYFCASSSLEAGLYNEQFFGPGTRLTVL.

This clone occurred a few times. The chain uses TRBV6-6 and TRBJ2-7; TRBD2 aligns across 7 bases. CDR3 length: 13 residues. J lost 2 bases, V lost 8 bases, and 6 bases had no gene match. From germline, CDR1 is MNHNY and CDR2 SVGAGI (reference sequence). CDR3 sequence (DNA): TGTGCCAGCGGAGCGGGAACAACCTACGAGCAGTACTTC. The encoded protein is CASGAGTTYEQYF.

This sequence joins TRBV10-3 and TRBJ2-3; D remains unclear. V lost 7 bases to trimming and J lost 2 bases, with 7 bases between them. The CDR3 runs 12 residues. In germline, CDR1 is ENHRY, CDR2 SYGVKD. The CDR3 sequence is CAIMSNTDTQYF. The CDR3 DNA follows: TGTGCCATCATGTCTAACACAGATACGCAGTATTTT.

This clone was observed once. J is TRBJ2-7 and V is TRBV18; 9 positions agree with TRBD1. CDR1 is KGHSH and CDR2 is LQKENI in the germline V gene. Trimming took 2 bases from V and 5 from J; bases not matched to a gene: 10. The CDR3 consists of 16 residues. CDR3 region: CASSPGNGDRAHEQYF. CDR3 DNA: TGTGCCAGCTCACCAGGGAACGGGGACAGGGCCCACGAGCAGTACTTC. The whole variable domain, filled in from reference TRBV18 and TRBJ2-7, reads NAGVMQNPRHLVRRRGQEARLRCSPMKGHSHVYWYRQLPEEGLKFMVYLQKENIIDESGMPKERFSAEFPKEGPSILRIQQVVRGDSAAYFCASSPGNGDRAHEQYFGPGTRLTVT.

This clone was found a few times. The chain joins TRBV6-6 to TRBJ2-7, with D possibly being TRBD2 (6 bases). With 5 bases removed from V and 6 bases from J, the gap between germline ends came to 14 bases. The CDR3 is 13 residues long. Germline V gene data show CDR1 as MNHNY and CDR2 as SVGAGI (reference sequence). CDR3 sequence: CASSPGVRIEQYF. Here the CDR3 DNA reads TGTGCCAGCAGTCCGGGGGTAAGGATCGAGCAGTACTTC.

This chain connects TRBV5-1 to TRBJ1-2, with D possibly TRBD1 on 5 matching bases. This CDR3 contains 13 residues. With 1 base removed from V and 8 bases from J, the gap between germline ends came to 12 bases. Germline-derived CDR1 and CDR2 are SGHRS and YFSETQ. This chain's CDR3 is CASSLPQEGGYTF. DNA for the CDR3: TGCGCCAGCAGCTTGCCACAGGAGGGCGGCTACACCTTC.

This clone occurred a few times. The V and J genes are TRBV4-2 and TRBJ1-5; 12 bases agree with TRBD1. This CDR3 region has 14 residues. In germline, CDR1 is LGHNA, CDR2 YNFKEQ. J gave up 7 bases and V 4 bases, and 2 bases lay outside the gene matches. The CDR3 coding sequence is TGTGCCAGCAGCCGGGACAGGGGGCGACAGCCCCAGCATTTT. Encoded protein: CASSRDRGRQPQHF.

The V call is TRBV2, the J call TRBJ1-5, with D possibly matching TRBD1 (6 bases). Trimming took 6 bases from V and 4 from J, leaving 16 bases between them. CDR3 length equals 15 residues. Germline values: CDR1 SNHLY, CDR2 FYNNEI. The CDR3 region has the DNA TGTGCCAGCAGCTATACAGGGTTAGCAAATCAGCCCCAGCATTTT. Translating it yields CASSYTGLANQPQHF.

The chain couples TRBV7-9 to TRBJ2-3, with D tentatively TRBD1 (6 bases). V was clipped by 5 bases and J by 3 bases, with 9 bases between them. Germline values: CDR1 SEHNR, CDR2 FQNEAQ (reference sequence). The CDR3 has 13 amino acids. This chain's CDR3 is CASSATGTDTQYF. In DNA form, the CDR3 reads TGTGCCAGCAGCGCTACAGGGACAGATACGCAGTATTTT.

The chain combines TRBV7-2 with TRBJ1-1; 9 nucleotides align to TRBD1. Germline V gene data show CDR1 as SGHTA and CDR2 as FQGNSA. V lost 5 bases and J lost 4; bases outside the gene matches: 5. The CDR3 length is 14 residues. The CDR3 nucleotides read TGTGCCAGCAGCGTGGACAGGGGAACCACTGAAGCTTTCTTT. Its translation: CASSVDRGTTEAFF.

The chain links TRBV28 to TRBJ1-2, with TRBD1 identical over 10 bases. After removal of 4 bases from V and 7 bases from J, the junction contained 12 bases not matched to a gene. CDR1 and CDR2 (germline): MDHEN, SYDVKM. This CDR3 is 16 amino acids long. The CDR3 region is CASSSGTGASLGGYTF. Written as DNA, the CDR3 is TGTGCCAGCAGTTCCGGGACAGGGGCTTCCCTTGGTGGCTACACCTTC.

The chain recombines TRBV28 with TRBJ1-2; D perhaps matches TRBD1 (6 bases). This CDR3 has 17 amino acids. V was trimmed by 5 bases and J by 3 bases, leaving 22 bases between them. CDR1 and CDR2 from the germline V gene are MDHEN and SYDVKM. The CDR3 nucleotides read TGTGCCAGCAGTCCCTGGGATACAGGGTGGAAGGACTATGGCTACACCTTC. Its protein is CASSPWDTGWKDYGYTF.

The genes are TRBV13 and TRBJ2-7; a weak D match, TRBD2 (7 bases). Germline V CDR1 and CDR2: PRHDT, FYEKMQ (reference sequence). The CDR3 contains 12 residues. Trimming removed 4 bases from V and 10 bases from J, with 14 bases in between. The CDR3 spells CASSSGGRGQYF. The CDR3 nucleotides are TGTGCCAGCAGCTCCGGGGGGCGGGGCCAGTACTTC. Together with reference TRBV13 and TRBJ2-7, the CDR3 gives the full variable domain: AAGVIQSPRHLIKEKRETATLKCYPIPRHDTVYWYQQGPGQDPQFLISFYEKMQSDKGSIPDRFSAQQFSDYHSELNMSSLELGDSALYFCASSSGGRGQYFGPGTRLTVT.

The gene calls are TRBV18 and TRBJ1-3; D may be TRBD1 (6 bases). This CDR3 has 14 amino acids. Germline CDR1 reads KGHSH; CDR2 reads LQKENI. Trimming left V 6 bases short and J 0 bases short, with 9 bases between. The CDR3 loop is CASSEQGSGNTIYF. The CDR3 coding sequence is TGTGCCAGCTCCGAACAGGGCTCTGGAAACACCATATATTTT.

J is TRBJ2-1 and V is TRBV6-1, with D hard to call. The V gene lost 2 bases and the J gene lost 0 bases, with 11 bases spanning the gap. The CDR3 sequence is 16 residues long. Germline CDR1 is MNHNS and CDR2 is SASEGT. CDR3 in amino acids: CASSEQLVSSYNEQFF. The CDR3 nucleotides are TGTGCCAGCAGTGAACAGCTAGTGAGCTCCTACAATGAGCAGTTCTTC.

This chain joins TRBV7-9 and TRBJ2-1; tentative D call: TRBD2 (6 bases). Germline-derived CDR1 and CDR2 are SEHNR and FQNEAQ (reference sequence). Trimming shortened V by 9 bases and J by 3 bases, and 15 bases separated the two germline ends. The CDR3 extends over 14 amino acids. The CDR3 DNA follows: TGTGCCAGGAGCCCCCCGGGGGACTACAATGAGCAGTTCTTC. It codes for CARSPPGDYNEQFF.

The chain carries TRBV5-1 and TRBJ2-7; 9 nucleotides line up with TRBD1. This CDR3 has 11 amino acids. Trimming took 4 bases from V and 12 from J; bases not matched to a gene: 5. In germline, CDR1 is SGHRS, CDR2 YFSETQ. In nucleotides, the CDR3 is TGCGCCAGCAGCGAGGGACAGGGCGTGTACTTC. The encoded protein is CASSEGQGVYF.

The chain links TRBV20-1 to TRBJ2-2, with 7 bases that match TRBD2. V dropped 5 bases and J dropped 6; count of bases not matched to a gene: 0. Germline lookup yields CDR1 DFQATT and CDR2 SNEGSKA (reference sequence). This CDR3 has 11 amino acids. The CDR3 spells CSARGAGELFF. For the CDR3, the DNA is TGCAGTGCTCGGGGGGCCGGGGAGCTGTTTTTT.

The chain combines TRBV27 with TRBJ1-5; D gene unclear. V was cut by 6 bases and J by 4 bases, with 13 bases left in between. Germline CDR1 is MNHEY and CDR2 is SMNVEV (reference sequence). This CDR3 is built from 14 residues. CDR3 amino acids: CASSRFNTNQPQHF. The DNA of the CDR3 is TGTGCCAGCAGCCGCTTTAACACAAATCAGCCCCAGCATTTT.

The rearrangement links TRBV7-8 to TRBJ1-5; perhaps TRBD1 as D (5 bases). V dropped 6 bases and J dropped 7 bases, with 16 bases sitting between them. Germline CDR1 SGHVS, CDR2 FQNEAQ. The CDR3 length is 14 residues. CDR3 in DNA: TGTGCCAGCAGTGGCGGGGGGTCGGGGCAGCCCCAGCATTTT. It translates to CASSGGGSGQPQHF.

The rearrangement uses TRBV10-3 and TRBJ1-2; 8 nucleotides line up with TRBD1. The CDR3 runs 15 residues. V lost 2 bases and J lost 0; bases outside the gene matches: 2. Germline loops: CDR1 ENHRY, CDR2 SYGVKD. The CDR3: CAISEMTGANYGYTF. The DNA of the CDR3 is TGTGCCATCAGTGAGATGACAGGGGCTAACTATGGCTACACCTTC.

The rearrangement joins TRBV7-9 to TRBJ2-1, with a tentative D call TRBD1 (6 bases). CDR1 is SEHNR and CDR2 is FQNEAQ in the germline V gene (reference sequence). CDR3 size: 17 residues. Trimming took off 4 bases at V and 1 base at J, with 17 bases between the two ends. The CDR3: CASSSSRDTSSYNEQFF. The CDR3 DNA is TGTGCCAGCAGCTCGAGCCGGGACACATCATCCTACAATGAGCAGTTCTTC. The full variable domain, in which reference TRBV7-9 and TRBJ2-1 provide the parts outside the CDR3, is DTGVSQNPRHKITKRGQNVTFRCDPISEHNRLYWYRQTLGQGPEFLTYFQNEAQLEKSRLLSDRFSAERPKGSFSTLEIQRTEQGDSAMYLCASSSSRDTSSYNEQFFGPGTRLTVL.